This T cell receptor (beta chain) was identified during a study of shared clonotypes between healthy human individuals. Turning to the study itself: Donors were two women and a few men aged 18 to 49.

Study outcomes and limitations: A handful of donors showed sharing of about 4.6% of naive CD4 clonotypes. An expected dependence of interdonor clonotype sharing on sequencing depth was noted. Collection of samples was limited to blood; tissue repertoires likely differ.

Only CD45RO-negative cells positively selected for CCR7 counted as naive CD8 cells, so terminally differentiated effector memory CD45RA+ cells were excluded. V lost 2 bases and J lost 5, with 10 bases in between. The CDR3 is made up of 14 amino acids. Germline loops: CDR1 SGHNT, CDR2 YENEEA. Here immunoSEQ multiplex PCR was the method, and the copy in TCRdb shows in-frame clones only, minus some. Of over 2 million clones detected, less than 95% appear once; the ten largest clones hold 0.85% to 1.3%. Notes on this clone: The antigen is undetermined.

The J gene is TRBJ2-1, the V gene TRBV11-3; D perhaps matches TRBD2 (6 bases). This clonotype originated in a man younger than 30 in good health. The sample consisted of naive CD8+ T cells sorted from blood. The CDR3 sequence is CASSLPGTHNEQFF. The CDR3 DNA follows: TGTGCCAGCAGCTTACCCGGGACTCACAATGAGCAGTTCTTC.